The 27 T cell receptor beta chains presented below share a single source sample, sequenced in a study of radiotherapy plus CTLA-4 blockade in lung cancer. Using immunoSEQ multiplex PCR, the repertoire was profiled, and TCRdb retains in-frame clones only, with some absent. The sample yields tens of thousands of clones, roughly four fifths seen once. The starting material was peripheral blood, obtained from a patient treated with radiotherapy plus ipilimumab. These receptors were collected from a human donor with non-small cell lung cancer who had stable disease on radiotherapy plus ipilimumab.

This clone was picked up a small number of times. V is TRBV19 and J is TRBJ1-6, with TRBD1 matching 9 bases. V was pared by 6 bases and J by 9 bases, with 12 bases of the junction left unmatched. Germline loops: CDR1 LNHDA, CDR2 SQIVND (reference sequence). The CDR3 consists of 16 residues. CDR3 amino acids: CASRGQGGRDSSPLHF. CDR3 DNA sequence: TGTGCCAGTAGGGGACAGGGAGGACGGGATAGTTCACCCCTCCACTTT.

The rearrangement links TRBV7-2 to TRBJ2-3; D uncertain. Trimming took 5 bases from V and 6 from J, leaving 12 bases between them. CDR1 and CDR2 from the germline V gene are SGHTA and FQGNSA. This CDR3 region has 13 residues. CDR3 protein: CASSLGLGDTQYF. The CDR3 DNA reads as TGTGCCAGCAGCCTAGGGTTGGGGGATACGCAGTATTTT.

The V call is TRBV18, the J call TRBJ2-5; D ambiguous. Looked up from germline, CDR1 is KGHSH and CDR2 is LQKENI. The CDR3 consists of 15 residues. Between the trimmed V and J ends, which lost 0 bases and 5 bases, there was a span of 13 bases. CDR3 loop: CASSPPSRAGETQYF. The CDR3 DNA follows: TGTGCCAGCTCACCACCGAGCCGCGCCGGGGAGACCCAGTACTTC.

V usage is TRBV2 and J usage is TRBJ2-5; unclear D gene. The ends were cut back, 1 base at V and 5 bases at J, with 8 bases in the middle. CDR3 size: 13 residues. The germline V gene encodes CDR1 SNHLY and CDR2 FYNNEI. This chain's CDR3 is CASSEDIRETQYF. DNA for the CDR3: TGTGCCAGCAGTGAAGACATTAGGGAGACCCAGTACTTC. The whole variable domain, filled in from reference TRBV2 and TRBJ2-5, reads EPEVTQTPSHQVTQMGQEVILRCVPISNHLYFYWYRQILGQKVEFLVSFYNNEISEKSEIFDDQFSVERPDGSNFTLKIRSTKLEDSAMYFCASSEDIRETQYFGPGTRLLVL.

The V gene is TRBV5-4, the J gene TRBJ2-6, with 14 bases aligning to TRBD2. The junction had 6 bases not matched to a gene; V was cut back by 3 bases and J by 4 bases. Germline lookup yields CDR1 SGHNT and CDR2 YYREEE (reference sequence). The CDR3 sequence is 18 residues long. This chain's CDR3 is CASSSRLAGGPGANVLTF. For the CDR3, the DNA is TGTGCCAGCAGCTCAAGACTAGCGGGGGGGCCAGGGGCCAACGTCCTGACTTTC. Filled out from reference TRBV5-4 and TRBJ2-6, the complete variable domain reads ETGVTQSPTHLIKTRGQQVTLRCSSQSGHNTVSWYQQALGQGPQFIFQYYREEENGRGNFPPRFSGLQFPNYSSELNVNALELDDSALYLCASSSRLAGGPGANVLTFGAGSRLTVL.

This sequence joins TRBV7-3 and TRBJ1-6, with TRBD1 matching over 7 bases. Trimming cost V 3 bases and J 0 bases; bases outside gene matches: 5. CDR1 is SGHTA, CDR2 FQGTGA, per germline. The CDR3 runs 17 residues. DNA for the CDR3: TGTGCCAGCAGCTTGTGGGCAGGGGGCTCCTATAATTCACCCCTCCACTTT. Translated: CASSLWAGGSYNSPLHF.

The genes are TRBV18 and TRBJ1-5, with D maybe TRBD1 (5 bases). Germline CDR1 reads KGHSH; CDR2 reads LQKENI. The CDR3 is made up of 17 amino acids. The ends were cut back, 6 bases at V and 2 bases at J, with 20 bases in the middle. The CDR3, as DNA: TGTGCCAGCTCCCGGGTTGCAGGGCAGTGGGGCAATCAGCCCCAGCATTTT. As protein: CASSRVAGQWGNQPQHF.

The chain employs TRBV6-6 and TRBJ2-1, with 8 bases aligning to TRBD2. This CDR3 has 14 residues. Germline CDR1 MNHNY, CDR2 SVGAGI (reference sequence). Germline trimming cut 2 bases from V and 4 bases from J; bases unmatched to any gene: 1. CDR3 region: CASSYAGGYNEQFF. The DNA for the CDR3 is TGTGCCAGCAGTTACGCGGGAGGATACAATGAGCAGTTCTTC.

The chain uses TRBV7-9 and TRBJ2-3; D may be TRBD2 (7 bases). Deletions cut 1 base from V and 3 bases from J, with 11 bases between. CDR1 and CDR2 from the germline V gene are SEHNR and FQNEAQ (reference sequence). CDR3 length equals 15 residues. CDR3 sequence: CASSLEGGLTDTQYF. The CDR3 DNA follows: TGTGCCAGCAGCTTAGAGGGGGGGCTTACAGATACGCAGTATTTT.

V usage is TRBV6-5 and J usage is TRBJ2-7; D tentatively reads TRBD1 or TRBD2 (5 bases each). V gave up 5 bases and J gave up 2 bases, with 13 bases separating them. The V gene's germline CDR1 is MNHEY and CDR2 SVGAGI. The CDR3 is made up of 14 amino acids. The CDR3 sequence is CASSSIRDPYEQYF. In nucleotides, the CDR3 is TGTGCCAGCAGTAGCATCAGGGACCCCTACGAGCAGTACTTC.

In nucleotides, the CDR3 is TGTGCCAGCAGCTTAGATAAGGTCACTGAAGCTTTCTTT. The encoded protein is CASSLDKVTEAFF. The rearrangement links TRBV7-2 to TRBJ1-1; D not certain. Trimming removed 1 base at V and 4 bases at J, with 7 bases between. Germline values: CDR1 SGHTA, CDR2 FQGNSA. The CDR3 sequence is 13 residues long.

This chain connects TRBV27 to TRBJ1-2; TRBD1 agrees at 11 bases. The CDR3 extends over 13 amino acids. Germline assignment: CDR1 MNHEY and CDR2 SMNVEV (reference sequence). V lost 5 bases and J lost 7; bases outside the gene matches: 3. DNA for the CDR3: TGTGCCAGCAGTCTGGACAGGGGGCTTGGCTACACCTTC. It yields the protein CASSLDRGLGYTF.

This clone was observed a few times. The genes are TRBV19 and TRBJ2-1; D perhaps matches TRBD2 (6 bases). CDR1 is LNHDA, CDR2 SQIVND, per germline (reference sequence). The V and J ends lost 2 bases and 3 bases respectively, with 11 bases between them. The CDR3 extends over 15 amino acids. The CDR3: CASSIPRGLYNEQFF. The DNA for the CDR3 is TGTGCCAGTAGTATACCGCGGGGCCTCTACAATGAGCAGTTCTTC.

The V and J genes are TRBV5-1 and TRBJ2-7, with D possibly being TRBD1 (6 bases). V was clipped by 2 bases and J by 6 bases, with 15 bases between them. CDR1 and CDR2 from the germline V gene are SGHRS and YFSETQ. This CDR3 contains 14 residues. The CDR3 bases are TGCGCCAGCAGCTTCCGGGCCGAAGGGGGCGAGCAGTACTTC. Protein product: CASSFRAEGGEQYF.

The chain joins TRBV28 to TRBJ2-4, with 12 bases that match TRBD2. CDR3 size: 16 residues. Per the germline V gene, CDR1 is MDHEN and CDR2 is SYDVKM. Losses at the gene ends were 3 bases for V and 4 bases for J; bases not matched to a gene: 4. CDR3 nucleotide sequence: TGTGCCAGCAGTTTCCTAGCGGGAGGGGCTAAAAACATTCAGTACTTC. It translates to CASSFLAGGAKNIQYF.

The chain is built from TRBV30 and TRBJ2-1, with 8 nucleotides matching TRBD2. The CDR3 has 11 amino acids. Trimming cost V 1 base and J 15 bases; bases outside gene matches: 5. Germline values: CDR1 GTSNPN, CDR2 SVGIG (reference sequence). The CDR3 is CAWSGSGNPFF. The CDR3 DNA reads TGTGCCTGGAGTGGTAGCGGGAATCCGTTCTTC.

The sample holds a few counts of this clone. The chain is built from TRBV14 and TRBJ2-1; 14 bases align to TRBD2. CDR1 is SGHDN, CDR2 FVKESK, per germline. This CDR3 has 16 amino acids. V was pared by 4 bases and J by 5 bases, with 4 bases of the junction left unmatched. The CDR3 DNA reads TGTGCCAGCAGCCCGACTAGCGGGAGGGTCGACAATGAGCAGTTCTTC. The encoded protein is CASSPTSGRVDNEQFF.

This chain links TRBV5-4 with TRBJ1-1, with a possible D match to TRBD1 (5 bases). This CDR3 spans 15 amino acids. Trimming stripped 6 bases from V and 1 base from J, with 16 bases between. The V gene's germline CDR1 is SGHNT and CDR2 YYREEE (reference sequence). The CDR3 loop reads CASNLPGRQNTEAFF. CDR3 DNA: TGTGCCAGCAATCTACCGGGACGCCAGAACACTGAAGCTTTCTTT.

The V and J genes are TRBV20-1 and TRBJ1-1; no firm D call. Germline CDR1 is DFQATT and CDR2 is SNEGSKA (reference sequence). The V end lost 6 bases, the J end lost 0 bases, and 5 bases lay between the germline ends. This CDR3 is built from 11 residues. In DNA form, the CDR3 reads TGCAGTGCCTCTGTGAACACTGAAGCTTTCTTT. Protein product: CSASVNTEAFF.

J is TRBJ2-3 and V is TRBV9, with TRBD1 identical over 7 bases. Per the germline V gene, CDR1 is SGDLS and CDR2 is YYNGEE. The CDR3 runs 15 residues. With 4 bases clipped from V and 5 bases from J, the junction kept 10 bases outside the gene matches. The CDR3 nucleotides read TGTGCCAGCAGCCCGACAGACAGGGCTGGAGATACGCAGTATTTT. Translated, it gives CASSPTDRAGDTQYF.

CDR3 loop: CASRRLPSGNTIYF. As DNA, the CDR3 is TGTGCCAGCCGCAGACTGCCCTCTGGAAACACCATATATTTT. The chain has TRBV4-2 and TRBJ1-3; no clear D. The length of the CDR3 is 14 residues. Trimming pared 8 bases from V and 0 bases from J, leaving 11 bases between. CDR1 and CDR2 from the germline V gene are LGHNA and YNFKEQ.

CDR3 nucleotides: TGTGCCAGCAGCTTGGACAGCATCGAGCAGTACTTC. It codes for CASSLDSIEQYF. The V call is TRBV11-3, the J call TRBJ2-5; tentative D call: TRBD1 (6 bases). The tail of the sequence fits TRBJ2-7 better, so the J call may be wrong. The CDR3 spans 12 residues. Germline V CDR1 and CDR2: SGHNT, YENEEA.

The DNA for the CDR3 is TGCGCCAGCAGCCCAGTCCGTAAAGGGGGGCCCCCATCGGAGCAGTACTTC. Amino acid sequence: CASSPVRKGGPPSEQYF. This chain links TRBV4-1 with TRBJ2-7; D assignment may be TRBD1 or TRBD2 (6 bases each). Germline CDR1 reads MGHRA; CDR2 reads YSYEKL. The CDR3 is made up of 17 amino acids. Trimming pared 4 bases from V and 7 bases from J, leaving 26 bases between.

The rearrangement uses TRBV30 and TRBJ2-5; 10 nucleotides match TRBD1. Germline loops: CDR1 GTSNPN, CDR2 SVGIG (reference sequence). Unmatched junction bases numbered 1, after V lost 2 bases and J lost 4 bases. This CDR3 spans 13 amino acids. CDR3 sequence: CAWSWTGGETQYF. CDR3 in DNA: TGTGCCTGGAGTTGGACAGGGGGAGAGACCCAGTACTTC.

The chain has TRBV9 and TRBJ2-1, with 14 bases aligning to TRBD2. Germline V gene sequence: CDR1 SGDLS, CDR2 YYNGEE. The CDR3 consists of 17 residues. Germline trimming cut 1 base from V and 8 bases from J; bases unmatched to any gene: 8. CDR3 DNA sequence: TGTGCCAGCAGCGTATCGGGACTAGCGGGAGTGGTCGATGAGCAGTTCTTC. This encodes CASSVSGLAGVVDEQFF.

The V gene is TRBV5-1, the J gene TRBJ2-5; 8 nucleotides agree with TRBD2. Trimming cost V 2 bases and J 1 base; bases outside gene matches: 7. There are 16 residues in the CDR3. Per germline, CDR1 SGHRS and CDR2 YFSETQ. The CDR3 coding sequence is TGCGCCAGCAGCTTAACAGCGGGGGTGCCCCAAGAGACCCAGTACTTC. As protein: CASSLTAGVPQETQYF.

Notes on this clone: The same CDR3 also results from other DNA sequences found in this sample. The chain uses TRBV18 and TRBJ1-5; D may be TRBD1 (5 bases). Germline CDR1 KGHSH, CDR2 LQKENI. The CDR3 loop spans 14 amino acids. V lost 3 bases and J 2 bases, leaving 8 bases between the germline ends. The CDR3: CASSPGGGNQPQHF. CDR3 bases: TGTGCCAGCTCACCTGGGGGAGGCAATCAGCCCCAGCATTTT.